The T cell receptor (beta chain) described here comes from a study of CD8 T cells in Susac syndrome. Negative isolation was used for CD8+ and CD4+ T cells and FACS enrichment for TEMRA cells. With random hexamers, reverse transcription was performed on roughly 0.45 to 1 ug of RNA. Multiplex immunoSEQ PCR targeted 54 Vbeta and 13 Jbeta TCR beta segments. TCRdb re-derived calls from the immunoSEQ multiplex PCR reads in MiXCR, one entry per CDR3 protein. In the table there are about 280,000 distinct CDR3 sequences, roughly 85% of which are singletons. This clonotype was seen once. There are 15 residues in the CDR3. V was cut by 8 bases and J by 10 bases, with 27 bases left in between. The germline CDR1 and CDR2 sequences are DFQATT and SNEGSKA (reference sequence).

Input material: CD8+ T cells from PBMCs. The genes are TRBV20-1 and TRBJ2-1; no clear D. This clonotype originated in a human donor with multiple sclerosis. The CDR3 DNA reads TGCAGTACCTACCCTCCCCTTTCAGGTCCCATGGAGCAGTTCTTC. Translating it yields CSTYPPLSGPMEQFF.